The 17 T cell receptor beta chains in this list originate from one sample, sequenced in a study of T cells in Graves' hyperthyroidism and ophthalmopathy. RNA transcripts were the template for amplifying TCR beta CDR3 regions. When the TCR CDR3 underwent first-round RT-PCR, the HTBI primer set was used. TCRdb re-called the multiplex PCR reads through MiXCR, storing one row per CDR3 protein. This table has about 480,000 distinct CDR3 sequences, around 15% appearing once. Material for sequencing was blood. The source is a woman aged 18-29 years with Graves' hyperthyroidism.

This CDR3 reads CASSVPGYNEQFF. The CDR3 DNA sequence: TGTGCCAGCAGCGTCCCAGGCTACAATGAGCAGTTCTTC. The V and J genes are TRBV9 and TRBJ2-1; D remains unclear. The CDR3 loop spans 13 amino acids. Germline V gene sequence: CDR1 SGDLS, CDR2 YYNGEE. V was clipped by 2 bases and J by 3 bases, with 6 bases between them. The whole variable domain, filled in from reference TRBV9 and TRBJ2-1, reads DSGVTQTPKHLITATGQRVTLRCSPRSGDLSVYWYQQSLDQGLQFLIQYYNGEERAKGNILERFSAQQFPDLHSELNLSSLELGDSALYFCASSVPGYNEQFFGPGTRLTVL.

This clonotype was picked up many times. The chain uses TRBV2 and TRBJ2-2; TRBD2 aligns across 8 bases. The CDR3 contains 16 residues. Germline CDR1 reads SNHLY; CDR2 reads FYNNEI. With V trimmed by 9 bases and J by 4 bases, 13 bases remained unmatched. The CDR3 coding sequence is TGTGCCAGTACTCGGGGCGGGAGGAGGGGCACCGGGGAGCTGTTTTTT. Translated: CASTRGGRRGTGELFF. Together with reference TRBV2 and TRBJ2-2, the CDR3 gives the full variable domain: EPEVTQTPSHQVTQMGQEVILRCVPISNHLYFYWYRQILGQKVEFLVSFYNNEISEKSEIFDDQFSVERPDGSNFTLKIRSTKLEDSAMYFCASTRGGRRGTGELFFGEGSRLTVL.

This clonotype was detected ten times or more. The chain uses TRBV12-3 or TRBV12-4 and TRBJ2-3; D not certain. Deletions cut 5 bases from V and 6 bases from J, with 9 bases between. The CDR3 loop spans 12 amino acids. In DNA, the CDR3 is TGTGCCAGCAGTGACGACTTTGATACGCAGTATTTT. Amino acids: CASSDDFDTQYF.

The CDR3 loop reads CASSYDPEGSEAFF. The CDR3 coding sequence is TGTGCCAGCAGTTACGACCCCGAGGGATCTGAAGCTTTCTTT. The gene calls are TRBV6-5 and TRBJ1-1; D is unclear. The germline V gene has CDR1 MNHEY and CDR2 SVGAGI. V lost 2 bases and J 6 bases, leaving 13 bases between the germline ends. There are 14 residues in the CDR3.

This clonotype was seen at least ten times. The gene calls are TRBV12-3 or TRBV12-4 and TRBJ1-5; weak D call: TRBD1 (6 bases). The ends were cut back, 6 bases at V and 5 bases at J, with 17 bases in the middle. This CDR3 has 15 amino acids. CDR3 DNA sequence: TGTGCCAGCAGACCCCTGGACAGCTTAGATCAGCCCCAGCATTTT. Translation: CASRPLDSLDQPQHF.

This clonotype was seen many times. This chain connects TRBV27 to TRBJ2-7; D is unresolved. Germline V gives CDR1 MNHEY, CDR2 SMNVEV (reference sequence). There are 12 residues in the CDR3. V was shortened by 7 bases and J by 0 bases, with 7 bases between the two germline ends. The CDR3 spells CASIGSSYEQYF. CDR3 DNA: TGTGCCAGCATTGGTAGCTCCTACGAGCAGTACTTC.

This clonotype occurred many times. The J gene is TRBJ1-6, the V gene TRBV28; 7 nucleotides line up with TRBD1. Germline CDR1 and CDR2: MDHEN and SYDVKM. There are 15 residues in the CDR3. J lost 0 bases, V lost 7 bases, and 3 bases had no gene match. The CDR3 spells CASNTGDSYNSPLHF. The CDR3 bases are TGTGCCAGCAATACAGGGGACTCCTATAATTCACCCCTCCACTTT.

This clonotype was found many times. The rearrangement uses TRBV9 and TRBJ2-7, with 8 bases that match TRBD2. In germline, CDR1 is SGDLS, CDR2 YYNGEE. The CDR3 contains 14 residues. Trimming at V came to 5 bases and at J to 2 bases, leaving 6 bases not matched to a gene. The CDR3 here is CASRAVSGAYEQYF. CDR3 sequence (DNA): TGTGCCAGCAGGGCAGTTAGCGGGGCCTACGAGCAGTACTTC.

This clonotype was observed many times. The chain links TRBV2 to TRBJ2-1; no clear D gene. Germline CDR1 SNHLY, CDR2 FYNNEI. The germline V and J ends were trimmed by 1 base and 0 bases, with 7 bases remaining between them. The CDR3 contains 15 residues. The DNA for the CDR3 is TGTGCCAGCAGTGAAGTAGGGTCCTCCTACAATGAGCAGTTCTTC. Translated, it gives CASSEVGSSYNEQFF.

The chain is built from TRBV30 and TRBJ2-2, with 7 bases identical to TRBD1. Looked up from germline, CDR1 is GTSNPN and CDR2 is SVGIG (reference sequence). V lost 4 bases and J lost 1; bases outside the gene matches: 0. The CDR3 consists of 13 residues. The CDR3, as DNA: TGTGCCTGGACAGGGGGGAACACCGGGGAGCTGTTTTTT. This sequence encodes CAWTGGNTGELFF.

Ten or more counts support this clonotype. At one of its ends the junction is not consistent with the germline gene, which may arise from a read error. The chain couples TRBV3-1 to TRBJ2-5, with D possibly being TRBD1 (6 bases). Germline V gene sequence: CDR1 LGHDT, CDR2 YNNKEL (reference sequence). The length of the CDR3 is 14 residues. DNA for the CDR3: TGTGCCGGCAGCCAAGGACAGAGCCGGGAGACCCAGTACTTC. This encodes CAGSQGQSRETQYF.

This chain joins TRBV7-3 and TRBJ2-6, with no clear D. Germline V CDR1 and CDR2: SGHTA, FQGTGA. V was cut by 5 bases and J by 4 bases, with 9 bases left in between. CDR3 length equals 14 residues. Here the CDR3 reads CASSPSGGANVLTF. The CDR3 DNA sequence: TGTGCCAGCAGCCCCTCCGGCGGGGCCAACGTCCTGACTTTC.

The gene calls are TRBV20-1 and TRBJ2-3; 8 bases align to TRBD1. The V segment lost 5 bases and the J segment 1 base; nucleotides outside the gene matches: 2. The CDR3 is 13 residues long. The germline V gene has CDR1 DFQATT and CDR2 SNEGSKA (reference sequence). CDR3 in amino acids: CSADRGGTDTQYF. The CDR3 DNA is TGCAGTGCTGACAGGGGAGGCACAGATACGCAGTATTTT.

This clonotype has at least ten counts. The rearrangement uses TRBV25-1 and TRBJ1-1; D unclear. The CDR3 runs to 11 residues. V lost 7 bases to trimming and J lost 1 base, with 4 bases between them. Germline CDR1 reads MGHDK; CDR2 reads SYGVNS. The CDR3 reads CASNQNTEAFF. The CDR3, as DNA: TGTGCCAGCAATCAGAACACTGAAGCTTTCTTT.

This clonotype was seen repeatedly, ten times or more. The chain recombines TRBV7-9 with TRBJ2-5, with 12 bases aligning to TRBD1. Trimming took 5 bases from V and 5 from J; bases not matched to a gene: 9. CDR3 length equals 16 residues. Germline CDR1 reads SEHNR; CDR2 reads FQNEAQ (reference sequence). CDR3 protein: CASSPRGQGARETQYF. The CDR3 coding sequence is TGTGCCAGCAGCCCCCGGGGACAGGGGGCCCGTGAGACCCAGTACTTC.

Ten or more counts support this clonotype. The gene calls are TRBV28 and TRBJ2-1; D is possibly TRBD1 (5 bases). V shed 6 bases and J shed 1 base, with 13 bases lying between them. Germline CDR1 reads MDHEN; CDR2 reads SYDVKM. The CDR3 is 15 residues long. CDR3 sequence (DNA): TGTGCCAGCAGCACTACTAAGGGGTCCTACAATGAGCAGTTCTTC. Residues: CASSTTKGSYNEQFF.

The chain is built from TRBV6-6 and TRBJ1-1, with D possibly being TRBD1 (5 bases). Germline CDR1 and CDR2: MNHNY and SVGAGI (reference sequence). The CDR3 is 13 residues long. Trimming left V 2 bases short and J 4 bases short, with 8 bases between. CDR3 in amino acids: CASSYGGTTEAFF. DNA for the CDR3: TGTGCCAGCAGTTACGGAGGGACCACTGAAGCTTTCTTT.